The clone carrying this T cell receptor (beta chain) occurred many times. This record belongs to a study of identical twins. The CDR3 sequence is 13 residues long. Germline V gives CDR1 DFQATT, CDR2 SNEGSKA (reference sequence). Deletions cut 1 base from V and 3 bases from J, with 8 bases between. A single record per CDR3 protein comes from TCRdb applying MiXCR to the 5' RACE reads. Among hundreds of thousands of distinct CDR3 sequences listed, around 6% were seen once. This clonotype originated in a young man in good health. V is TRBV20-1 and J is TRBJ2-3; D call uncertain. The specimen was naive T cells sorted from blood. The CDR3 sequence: CSARVRPTDTQYF. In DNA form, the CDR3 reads TGCAGTGCTAGAGTTCGCCCAACAGATACGCAGTATTTT.